This T cell receptor beta chain was obtained from a study of TIL therapy for anti-PD-1-resistant metastatic lung cancer. Study background: Patients had a median age of approximately 57 years (range about 35-80).

Time point given: pre-treatment sample, taken before nivolumab and TIL therapy. Adults with stage 4 NSCLC were enrolled in a phase I trial. This clone was observed a single time. Germline V gives CDR1 ENHRY, CDR2 SYGVKD. The CDR3 is 13 residues long. The V gene lost 4 bases and the J gene lost 5 bases, with 8 bases spanning the gap. The immunoSEQ assay was v3. The assay was immunoSEQ multiplex PCR, and TCRdb's table has in-frame clones only and misses some. Counted here are about 15,000 clones, approximately 85% occurring once; the ten biggest clones make up about 0.9%. The chain joins TRBV10-3 to TRBJ1-4; D is undetermined. Sequenced here: blood, sampled at baseline. This sequence was found in a person between 30 and 80 years old with non-small cell lung cancer. DNA for the CDR3: TGTGCCATCAGTGCTCTGGAAAATGAAAAACTGTTTTTT. This sequence encodes CAISALENEKLFF.